This T cell receptor (beta chain) was captured in a study of blood T cell repertoires in COVID-19. Study as a whole: In each case, the material was cDNA or gDNA derived from T cells, B-cell-depleted T cells, or PBMCs.

Original methodology: Reference gene primers were amplified, and this amplification served to estimate nucleated cell counts. Assay used: immunoSEQ multiplex PCR; TCRdb lists only in-frame clones, some missing. V and J calls and clone size are given by that table; D and trimming were obtained from the DNA. This table has roughly 26,000 clones, roughly 83% appearing once. Germline V gives CDR1 MDHEN, CDR2 SYDVKM. This CDR3 comprises 16 residues. V lost 5 bases and J 4 bases, leaving 21 bases between the germline ends. Sequencing used peripheral blood. This receptor was taken from a human donor in a cohort sampled during active COVID-19. V gene TRBV28 combines with J gene TRBJ2-7; perhaps TRBD1 as D (5 bases). CDR3 amino acids: CASSTDTRTVRYEQYF. The CDR3 DNA reads TGTGCCAGCAGTACGGACACGAGGACCGTTAGATACGAGCAGTACTTC.